This T cell receptor beta chain comes out of a study of neoadjuvant anti-PD-1 for oral cavity cancer. Overall study: Most patients had three to four biweekly doses of 3 mg/kg nivolumab before resection. Study-level results: Treg/Th17 ratio rose with pretreatment blood and fell with post-treatment tumor TCRbeta clonality.

Cohort: HPV-negative, locally advanced oral cavity squamous cell carcinoma patients. About this clone itself: Its antigen is not identified.

Most PBMC samples had approximately 470 ng input DNA in six replicates. Here immunoSEQ multiplex PCR was the method, and the copy in TCRdb shows in-frame clones only, minus some. The sample lists 13,000 to 15,000 clones, about 59% occurring once. V was clipped by 5 bases and J by 6 bases, with 17 bases between them. This CDR3 has 15 amino acids. Germline V gene data show CDR1 as SGHVS and CDR2 as FNYEAQ. This sample comprised PBMCs, obtained before nivolumab (anti-PD-1) treatment. The sequence was obtained from a person between 35 and 79 years old with oral cavity squamous cell carcinoma. V is TRBV7-6 and J is TRBJ2-1; a weak D match, TRBD2 (6 bases). CDR3: CASSVGGVGSNEQFF. The CDR3 DNA sequence: TGTGCCAGCAGCGTAGGAGGGGTAGGGTCCAATGAGCAGTTCTTC. Combining the CDR3 with reference TRBV7-6 and TRBJ2-1 gives the whole variable domain GAGVSQSPRYKVTKRGQDVALRCDPISGHVSLYWYRQALGQGPEFLTYFNYEAQQDKSGLPNDRFSAERPEGSISTLTIQRTEQRDSAMYRCASSVGGVGSNEQFFGPGTRLTVL.